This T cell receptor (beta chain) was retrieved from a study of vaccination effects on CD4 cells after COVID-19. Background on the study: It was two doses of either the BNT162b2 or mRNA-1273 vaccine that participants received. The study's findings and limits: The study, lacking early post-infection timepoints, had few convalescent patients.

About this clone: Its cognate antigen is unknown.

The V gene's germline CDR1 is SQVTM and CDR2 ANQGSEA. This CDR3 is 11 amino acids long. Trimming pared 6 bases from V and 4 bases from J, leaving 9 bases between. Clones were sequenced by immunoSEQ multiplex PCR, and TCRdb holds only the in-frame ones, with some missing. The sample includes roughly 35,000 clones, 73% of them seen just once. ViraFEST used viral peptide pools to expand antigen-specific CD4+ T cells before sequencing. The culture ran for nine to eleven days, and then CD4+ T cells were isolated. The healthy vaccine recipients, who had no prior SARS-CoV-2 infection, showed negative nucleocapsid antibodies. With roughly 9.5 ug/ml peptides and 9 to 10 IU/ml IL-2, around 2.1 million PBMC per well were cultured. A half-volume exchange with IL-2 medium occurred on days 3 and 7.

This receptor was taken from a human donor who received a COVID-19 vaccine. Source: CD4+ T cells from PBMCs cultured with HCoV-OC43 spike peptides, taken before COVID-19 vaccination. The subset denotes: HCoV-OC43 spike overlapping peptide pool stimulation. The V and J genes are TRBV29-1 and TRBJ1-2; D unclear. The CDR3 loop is CSVQTAYGYTF. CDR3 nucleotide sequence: TGCAGCGTCCAGACGGCCTATGGCTACACCTTC.